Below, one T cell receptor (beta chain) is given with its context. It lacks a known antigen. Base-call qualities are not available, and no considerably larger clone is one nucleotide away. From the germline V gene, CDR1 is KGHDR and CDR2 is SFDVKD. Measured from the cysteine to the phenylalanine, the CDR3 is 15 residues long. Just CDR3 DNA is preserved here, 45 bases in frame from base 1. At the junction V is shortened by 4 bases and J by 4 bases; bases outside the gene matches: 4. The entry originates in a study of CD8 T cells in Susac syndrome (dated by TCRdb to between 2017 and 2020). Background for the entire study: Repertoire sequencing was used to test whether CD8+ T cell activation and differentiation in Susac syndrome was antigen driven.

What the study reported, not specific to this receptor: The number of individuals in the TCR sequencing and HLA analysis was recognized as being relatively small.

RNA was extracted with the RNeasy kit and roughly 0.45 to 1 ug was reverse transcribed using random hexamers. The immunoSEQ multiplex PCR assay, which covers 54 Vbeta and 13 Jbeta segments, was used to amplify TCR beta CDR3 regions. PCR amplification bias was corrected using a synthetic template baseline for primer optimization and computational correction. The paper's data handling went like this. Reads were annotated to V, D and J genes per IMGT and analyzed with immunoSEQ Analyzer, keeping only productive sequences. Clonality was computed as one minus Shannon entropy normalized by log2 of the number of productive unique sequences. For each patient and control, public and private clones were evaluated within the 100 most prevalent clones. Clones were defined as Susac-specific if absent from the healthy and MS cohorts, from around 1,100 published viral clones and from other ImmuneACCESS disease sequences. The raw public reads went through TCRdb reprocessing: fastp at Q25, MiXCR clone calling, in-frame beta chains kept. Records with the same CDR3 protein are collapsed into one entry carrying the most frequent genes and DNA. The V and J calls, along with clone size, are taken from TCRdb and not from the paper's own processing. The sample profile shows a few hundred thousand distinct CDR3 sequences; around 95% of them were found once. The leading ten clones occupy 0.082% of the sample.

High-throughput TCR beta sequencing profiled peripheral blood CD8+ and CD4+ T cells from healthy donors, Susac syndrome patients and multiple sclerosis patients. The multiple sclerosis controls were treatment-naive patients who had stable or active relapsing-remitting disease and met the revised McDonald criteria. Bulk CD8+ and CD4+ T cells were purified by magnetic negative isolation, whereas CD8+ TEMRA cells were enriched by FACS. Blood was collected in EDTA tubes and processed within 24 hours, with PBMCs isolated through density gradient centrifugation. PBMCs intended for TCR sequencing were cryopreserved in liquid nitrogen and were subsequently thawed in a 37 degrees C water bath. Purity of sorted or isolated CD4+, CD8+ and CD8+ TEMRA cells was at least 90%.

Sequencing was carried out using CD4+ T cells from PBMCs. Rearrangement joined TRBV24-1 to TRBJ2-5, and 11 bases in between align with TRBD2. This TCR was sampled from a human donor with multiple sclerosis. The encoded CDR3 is CATSDPGTSGETQYF. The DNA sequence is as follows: TGTGCCACCAGTGACCCCGGGACTAGCGGAGAGACCCAGTACTTC.